Listed below are T cell receptor beta chains from one sample, sequenced in a study of T cell repertoires in cytomegalovirus infection. These receptors' antigens are unknown. One entry per CDR3 protein, called by TCRdb with MiXCR from the reads. Among 250,000 to 300,000 distinct CDR3 sequences, under 25% were seen once, and the ten largest hold about 20%. The starting material was cultured PBMCs, obtained from culture after CMV antigen stimulation. These receptors all stem from a human donor in good health (CMV status not recorded). Some clones in this sample may be carry-over from other donors' samples. CDR3s include the opening cysteine and the closing phenylalanine or tryptophan. D genes are given only for firm matches. Not every row has a clone size; where given, it reads once, few, many or a size class.

J,V,D,size,DNA,CDR3
TRBJ2-1,TRBV6-5,TRBD2,NA,TGTGCCAGCGCCACAACGGGGGGCTCCTACAATGAGCAGTTCTTC,CASATTGGSYNEQFF
TRBJ2-2,TRBV30,NA,NA,TGTGCCTGGAGTAGCGTGTACGGGGAGCTGTTTTTT,CAWSSVYGELFF
TRBJ2-5,TRBV5-4,NA,many,TGTGCCAGCAGCCGACAGCTGCAAGAGACCCAGTACTTC,CASSRQLQETQYF
TRBJ2-5,TRBV9,NA,NA,TGTGCCAGCAACCTAGGTGGTACGTCCCAAGAGACCCAGTACTTC,CASNLGGTSQETQYF
TRBJ2-7,TRBV6-1,NA,many,TGTGCCAGCTTTAGCGGAAGCTCCTACGAGCAGTACTTC,CASFSGSSYEQYF
TRBJ2-1,TRBV12-3/TRBV12-4,NA,few,TGTGCCAGCAGTTTAGCCCCCGGATTATACAATGAGCAGTTCTTC,CASSLAPGLYNEQFF
TRBJ1-1,TRBV6-2/TRBV6-3,NA,few,TGTGCCAGCAAGAGGATGAACACTGAAGCTTTCTTT,CASKRMNTEAFF
TRBJ2-3,TRBV3-1,NA,NA,TGTGCCAGCAGCCAATGGGGGAGCCCAGATACGCAGTATTTT,CASSQWGSPDTQYF
TRBJ1-5,TRBV7-6,TRBD1,many,TGTGCCAGCAGCCCGAACAGGGGGGGATTGGACCAGCCCCAGCATTTT,CASSPNRGGLDQPQHF
TRBJ1-3,TRBV11-3,TRBD1,many,TGTGCCAGCAGCCCGGGACAGGGGAGCTCTGGAAACACCATATATTTT,CASSPGQGSSGNTIYF
TRBJ2-3,TRBV20-1,NA,NA,TGCAGTGCTAGATACTTTCAGGAGACAGAGGCAGATACGCAGTATTTT,CSARYFQETEADTQYF
TRBJ2-7,TRBV14,NA,NA,TGTGCCAGCAGCTCAGGGGAGAGACAGCAGAAAGACTTC,CASSSGERQQKDF
TRBJ2-5,TRBV25-1,NA,NA,TGTGCCAGCAGCCGTTGGGAGACCCAGTACTTC,CASSRWETQYF
TRBJ1-6,TRBV27,TRBD1,NA,TGTGCCAGCAGTTTCGGACAGGATAATTCACCCCTCCACTTT,CASSFGQDNSPLHF
TRBJ2-1,TRBV12-5,NA,NA,TGTGCTAGTGGTTTGGTACCCGACAGACTGTTCTTC,CASGLVPDRLFF
TRBJ1-2,TRBV4-3,NA,few,TGCGCCAGCAGCCAAGGACTGAGAAATGGCTACACCTTC,CASSQGLRNGYTF
TRBJ2-5,TRBV6-2/TRBV6-3,TRBD2,once,TGTGCCAGCAGGGTACCGGGACTAGACAAAGAGACCCAGTACTTC,CASRVPGLDKETQYF
TRBJ1-1,TRBV25-1,NA,few,TGTGCCAGCAGTTTCCATTCCGGGGCTCGGAGGAAAGCTTTCTTT,CASSFHSGARRKAFF
TRBJ1-3,TRBV4-2,NA,NA,TGTGCCAGCAGTTCCGGCTACACCGGAAACACCATATATTTT,CASSSGYTGNTIYF
TRBJ2-1,TRBV3-1,TRBD2,NA,TGTGCCAGCAGCCAAGATTTGCTAGGGGTGATAGCGGGGGACAATGAGCAGTTCTTC,CASSQDLLGVIAGDNEQFF
TRBJ2-5,TRBV6-5,TRBD2,few,TGTGCCAGCAGTGGCGGGGGGGCAGAGACCCAGTACTTC,CASSGGGAETQYF
TRBJ2-1,TRBV6-1,NA,NA,TGTGCCAGCGGGAGCTACCGACAGATTTATAATGAGCAGTTCTTC,CASGSYRQIYNEQFF